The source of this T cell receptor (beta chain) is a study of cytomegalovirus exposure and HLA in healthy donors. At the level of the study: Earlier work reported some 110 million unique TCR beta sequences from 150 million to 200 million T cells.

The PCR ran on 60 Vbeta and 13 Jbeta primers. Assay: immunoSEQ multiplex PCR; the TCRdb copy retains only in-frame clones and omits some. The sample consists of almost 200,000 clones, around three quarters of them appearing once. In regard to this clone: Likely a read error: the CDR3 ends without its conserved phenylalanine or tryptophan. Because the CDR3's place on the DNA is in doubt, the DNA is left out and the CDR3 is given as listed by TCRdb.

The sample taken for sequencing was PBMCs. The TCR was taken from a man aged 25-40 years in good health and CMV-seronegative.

This CDR3 is CASSKGPQGR. This chain connects TRBV21-1 to TRBJ1-2; the table gives TRBD1 as D, unverified against the DNA. TRBV21-1 corresponds to a pseudogene. The CDR3 length equals 10 residues, ends included.